Sequencing of this T cell receptor (beta chain) was carried out in a study of cytomegalovirus exposure and HLA in healthy donors. Whole-study results and caveats: A later analysis reportedly identified an Asian-associated ancestry cluster as carrying fewer N-insertions than the roughly 700-donor mean. TCR beta chain V- and J-gene trimming was linked, in a later analysis, to a missense variant in DCLRE1C.

The PCR had 60 Vbeta and 13 Jbeta primers. Only in-frame clones appear in the TCRdb table, and some are missing; sequencing was by immunoSEQ multiplex PCR. The table includes under 200,000 clones, under 80% detected once. As to this clone: Its antigen is currently unknown.

What was sequenced was PBMCs. This TCR came from a woman in her thirties in good health and CMV-seronegative.

In DNA form, the CDR3 reads TGTGCCAGCATCCCCGGACTAGCGGGGGGCCTTTCGAACACCGGGGAGCTGTTTTTT. Amino acid sequence: CASIPGLAGGLSNTGELFF. The V and J genes are TRBV11-2 and TRBJ2-2, with 14 bases matching TRBD2. Germline CDR1 and CDR2: SGHAT and FQNNGV. The CDR3 loop spans 19 amino acids. Losses at the gene ends were 7 bases for V and 0 bases for J; bases not matched to a gene: 10.